This T cell receptor (beta chain) was identified in a study of blood T cell repertoires in COVID-19 (TCRdb year 2020). As for the study more broadly: Samples covering the acute and convalescent phases of COVID-19 were provided by collaborators in the United States, Italy and Spain. The prospective study material was composed of cDNA or gDNA derived from T cells, B-cell-depleted T cells, or PBMCs. Deeply sampled blood TCRbeta repertoires from subjects exposed to, actively infected with, or recovered from COVID-19 were included in the dataset. A freely available public database, intended as a resource for researchers studying the immune response to SARS-CoV-2, is where the repertoires were released. Samples were obtained from the ongoing ImmuneRACE study (first 160 participants) and from about 1,300 subjects provided by 6 global collaborators. Sample metadata almost always included a de-identified subject ID, COVID-19 status, age in years and sex. Where available, HLA class I and class II types were obtained from metadata supplied by the sample provider rather than from assay-based typing.

What the authors observed across the whole study: The quantity of clinical and demographic metadata differed by source and by participant and was supplied without curation.

The immunoSEQ Assay, a bias-controlled multiplex PCR, was used to amplify TCRbeta CDR3 regions from genomic DNA. The authors processed their data as follows. Nucleated cell counts per sample were estimated from amplification of reference gene primers within the assay. Sequence reads were collapsed and filtered to measure the absolute abundance of every unique TCRbeta CDR3 rearrangement. Productive Simpson clonality was computed per sample as the square root of Simpson's diversity index over productive rearrangements. This is the immuneACCESS table as TCRdb keeps it, with only in-frame sequences that have V and J called. A part of the clones is gone; compared with another copy, unresolved V genes explain less than half, and the rest is unexplained. V, J and clone size are those of that table, while D and trimming were read from the DNA. The sample table records more than 200,000 clones; approximately 79% of these occur just once. The top ten constitute about 4% of the sample.

On this clone: There is no known antigen for this receptor. The input lacks base qualities; no much larger clone sits a single base away.

Collaborating institutions collected whole blood in K2EDTA tubes following their own protocols. Collaborator samples were shipped for TCRbeta analysis as frozen whole blood, isolated PBMCs, or DNA extracted from either sample type. V is clipped by 5 bases and J by 8 bases, and the sequence between their germline boundaries is 21 bases long. CDR1 is given as SEHNR and CDR2 as FQNEAQ, both from the germline V gene (reference sequence). Taken from cysteine to phenylalanine, the CDR3 has 15 residues. Only CDR3 DNA remains: 45 bases, in frame from the first base. The specimen sequenced was peripheral blood. The sequence links TRBV7-9 to TRBJ1-2, with TRBD1 as a weak D call on 5 bases. The receptor was isolated from a woman aged 40 to 50 with active or convalescent COVID-19. The CDR3 reads as follows: CASSQKGSSLRGYTF. The nucleotide sequence reads TGTGCCAGCAGCCAAAAGGGGTCTTCTCTGCGGGGCTACACCTTC.